This TCR beta chain emerged from a study of blood T cells in healthy people across ages. Overall study context: With template switching, about one barcoded beta molecule was captured per two T cells. Points from the study as a whole: It was the long-lived donors that had more naive CD4+ cells and higher diversity than aged donors.

Sample-barcoded 5' priming and a J-beta primer mix drove a second PCR of about 6 to 12 cycles. Each CDR3 protein is one row after TCRdb ran MiXCR on the 5' RACE reads. The sample has fewer than 2,000,000 distinct CDR3 sequences, around 42% seen once. Researchers isolated at least 6 million PBMCs per sample. Worth noting for this clonotype: The antigen remains unidentified.

Sequenced input: blood. The sequence was obtained from a human donor in good health.

CDR3 nucleotides: TGTGCCAGCAGTTTACGGGGACAGGGACCGCCGGGCTATGGCTACACCTTC. Its protein is CASSLRGQGPPGYGYTF. The rearrangement links TRBV27 to TRBJ1-2; 9 bases agree with TRBD1. Germline CDR1 and CDR2: MNHEY and SMNVEV (reference sequence). The CDR3 has 17 residues. V gave up 2 bases and J gave up 4 bases; unmatched junction bases: 11.